Described below is a single T cell receptor (beta chain) sequence and its context. This entry comes from a study of T cells in Graves' hyperthyroidism and ophthalmopathy. RNA transcripts gave rise to amplified TCR beta CDR3 regions. A first-round RT-PCR of the TCR CDR3 used the HTBI primer set. One entry per CDR3 protein, called by TCRdb with MiXCR from the multiplex PCR reads. The sample holds about 720,000 distinct CDR3 sequences, roughly 15% seen once. Sequencing was performed on blood. The receptor's source is a man aged 18-30 years with Graves' hyperthyroidism.

CDR3 sequence (DNA): TGCAGCGTTGGGAGGGATAGGTATGGCTACACCTTC. Its translation: CSVGRDRYGYTF. The V and J genes are TRBV29-1 and TRBJ1-2; D is unresolved. The germline gives CDR1 SQVTM, CDR2 ANQGSEA. CDR3 length equals 12 residues. Trimming cost V 4 bases and J 5 bases, with 11 bases left between them.